The rows below give T cell receptor beta chains drawn from one sample of a study of lymphopenia after photon versus proton radiotherapy. The method was immunoSEQ multiplex PCR; TCRdb's version includes in-frame clones alone and lacks a portion of them. The sample has 70,000 to 95,000 clones; around 82% are singletons. The source was peripheral blood, collected from a patient treated with proton-based radiotherapy. The receptors come from a man between 60 and 75 years old with pancreatic cancer. Both conserved end residues are part of each CDR3. The order of the fields is V gene, J gene, clone size, D gene, CDR3 protein, CDR3 DNA. D genes are given only for firm matches. Size is stated for part of the rows, as once, few or many counts, or as a class when the clone is expanded.

>TRBV7-8|TRBJ2-4|NA|NA
CASSLEGSGLQKNIQYF
TGTGCCAGCAGCTTAGAGGGTAGCGGCCTACAAAAAAACATTCAGTACTTC
>TRBV30|TRBJ2-5|NA|TRBD2
CAGGAGGLQETQYF
TGTGCCGGGGGTGCGGGAGGGCTACAAGAGACCCAGTACTTC
>TRBV6-5|TRBJ1-3|once|NA
CASSQGGVSGNTIYF
TGTGCCAGCAGCCAAGGAGGGGTCTCTGGAAACACCATATATTTT
>TRBV11-3|TRBJ2-7|NA|NA
CASSLGGGHHEQYF
TGTGCCAGCAGCTTAGGGGGCGGGCATCACGAGCAGTACTTC
>TRBV5-1|TRBJ1-1|NA|NA
CASSLSTANTEAFF
TGCGCCAGCAGCTTGTCTACAGCGAACACTGAAGCTTTCTTT
>TRBV27|TRBJ1-2|once|NA
CASSPFYAEGTGDGYTF
TGTGCCAGCAGCCCCTTTTACGCCGAAGGGACCGGCGATGGCTACACCTTC
>TRBV9|TRBJ2-7|NA|TRBD1
CASSVTGGTDEQYF
TGTGCCAGCAGCGTGACAGGGGGGACCGACGAGCAGTACTTC
>TRBV14|TRBJ2-7|NA|NA
CASSQDHGGNYEQYF
TGTGCCAGCAGCCAAGATCATGGGGGAAACTACGAGCAGTACTTC
>TRBV30|TRBJ1-3|NA|NA
CAWSVQGGNTIYF
TGTGCCTGGAGTGTACAGGGTGGAAACACCATATATTTT
>TRBV6-6|TRBJ2-1|NA|TRBD1
CASRTGEYNEQFF
TGTGCCAGCAGGACAGGGGAGTACAATGAGCAGTTCTTC
>TRBV30|TRBJ1-2|NA|NA
CAWMDTGYGYTF
TGTGCCTGGATGGACACTGGCTATGGCTACACCTTC
>TRBV7-2|TRBJ2-1|NA|TRBD2
CASSLGSGGISSYNEQFF
TGTGCCAGCAGCCTAGGTAGCGGGGGTATCAGCTCCTACAATGAGCAGTTCTTC
>TRBV10-3|TRBJ2-3|once|TRBD2
CASKRESTDTQYF
TGTGCCTCCAAGCGGGAGAGCACAGATACGCAGTATTTT
>TRBV2|TRBJ1-4|NA|NA
CASRESWPNEKLFF
TGTGCCAGCAGGGAAAGTTGGCCTAATGAAAAACTGTTTTTT
>TRBV29-1|TRBJ2-1|few|NA
CSVGDPPINEQFF
TGCAGCGTTGGGGACCCCCCGATCAATGAGCAGTTCTTC
>TRBV4-1|TRBJ1-2|NA|TRBD1
CASSQTGPGLGNYGYTF
TGCGCCAGCAGCCAGACAGGGCCCGGGCTGGGTAACTATGGCTACACCTTC
>TRBV5-1|TRBJ2-2|NA|TRBD2
CASSPSASGRPGELFF
TGCGCCAGCAGCCCCTCGGCTAGCGGGAGACCCGGGGAGCTGTTTTTT
>TRBV7-8|TRBJ2-1|once|TRBD1
CASSSTGTGNEQFF
TGTGCCAGCAGCTCGACCGGGACAGGGAATGAGCAGTTCTTC
>TRBV6-1|TRBJ1-1|once|TRBD1
CASSGADRVKAFF
TGTGCCAGCAGTGGGGCCGACAGGGTTAAAGCTTTCTTT
>TRBV28|TRBJ2-2|NA|NA
CATISGGPNTGELFF
TGTGCCACCATCTCTGGGGGCCCGAACACCGGGGAGCTGTTTTTT
>TRBV29-1|TRBJ1-2|NA|TRBD1
CSVEDLPGGQVSYGYTF
TGCAGCGTTGAAGATCTTCCAGGGGGCCAAGTTAGCTATGGCTACACCTTC
>TRBV27|TRBJ2-1|NA|NA
CASTSGLGPNEQFF
TGTGCCAGCACCAGCGGATTAGGTCCCAATGAGCAGTTCTTC
>TRBV7-8|TRBJ2-7|NA|NA
CASSLKSDGEQYF
TGTGCCAGCAGCTTAAAATCGGACGGCGAGCAGTACTTC
>TRBV18|TRBJ2-1|NA|TRBD2
CASSPLSGSGRYNEQFF
TGTGCCAGCTCACCACTTTCAGGTAGCGGGAGGTACAATGAGCAGTTCTTC
>TRBV5-6|TRBJ2-3|NA|NA
CASLQGRGTSTDTQYF
TGTGCCAGCCTACAGGGGCGAGGGACTAGCACAGATACGCAGTATTTT
>TRBV7-8|TRBJ1-1|NA|NA
CASSLAIKQTEAFF
TGTGCCAGCAGCTTAGCCATAAAACAGACTGAAGCTTTCTTT
>TRBV6-4|TRBJ2-3|NA|TRBD2
CASSASGSTDTQYF
TGTGCCAGCAGTGCTAGCGGGAGCACAGATACGCAGTATTTT
>TRBV5-1|TRBJ1-2|NA|TRBD1
CASSLRVRTGQDGYTF
TGCGCCAGCAGCTTGCGGGTCAGGACAGGGCAGGATGGCTACACCTTC
>TRBV7-2|TRBJ1-1|NA|NA
CASSPGRAGLNTEAFF
TGTGCCAGCAGCCCCGGCCGGGCAGGGTTGAACACTGAAGCTTTCTTT
>TRBV7-3|TRBJ2-6|NA|NA
CASSSPGGAGANVLTF
TGTGCCAGCAGCTCCCCGGGCGGAGCTGGGGCCAACGTCCTGACTTTC
>TRBV11-2|TRBJ2-1|NA|NA
CASSPIRVRGGRSYNEQFF
TGTGCCAGCAGTCCAATCAGGGTCAGGGGCGGACGCTCCTACAATGAGCAGTTCTTC
>TRBV12-5|TRBJ2-2|many|NA
CAPSGGPNTGELFF
TGTGCTCCCTCGGGCGGTCCGAACACCGGGGAGCTGTTTTTT
>TRBV28|TRBJ1-4|few|NA
CASSMTATNEKLFF
TGTGCCAGCAGCATGACAGCTACTAATGAAAAACTGTTTTTT
>TRBV7-2|TRBJ2-7|NA|TRBD2
CASSRITSGQGGEQYF
TGTGCCAGCAGCCGAATCACTAGCGGGCAGGGCGGCGAGCAGTACTTC
>TRBV4-3|TRBJ2-1|NA|TRBD1
CASSQGRTGSSYNEQFF
TGCGCCAGCAGCCAGGGCCGGACAGGGAGCTCCTACAATGAGCAGTTCTTC
>TRBV6-5|TRBJ1-1|NA|TRBD1
CASSYRGDRQRGAFF
TGTGCCAGCAGTTATCGTGGGGACAGACAACGAGGAGCTTTCTTT
>TRBV30|TRBJ2-7|few|NA
CAWSPGGVSYEQYF
TGTGCCTGGAGTCCCGGAGGGGTTTCCTACGAGCAGTACTTC
>TRBV7-2|TRBJ2-1|NA|NA
CASSPFNEQFF
TGTGCCAGCAGCCCCTTTAATGAGCAGTTCTTC
>TRBV6-1|TRBJ1-5|NA|TRBD1
CASSEWTGGNQPQHF
TGTGCCAGCAGTGAATGGACAGGGGGAAATCAGCCCCAGCATTTT
>TRBV9|TRBJ2-1|NA|NA
CASRGQTNEQFF
TGTGCCAGCAGAGGACAGACCAATGAGCAGTTCTTC
>TRBV5-4|TRBJ2-3|NA|NA
CASSDYGRDTQYF
TGTGCCAGCAGCGACTACGGGAGAGATACGCAGTATTTT
>TRBV27|TRBJ2-1|once|NA
CASSWDGGREQFF
TGTGCCAGCAGTTGGGACGGAGGTAGGGAGCAGTTCTTC
>TRBV2|TRBJ1-5|NA|NA
CASSDGGGNQPQHF
TGTGCCAGCAGTGATGGGGGCGGCAATCAGCCCCAGCATTTT
>TRBV27|TRBJ2-3|NA|TRBD1
CASRDRGTDTQYF
TGTGCCAGCAGAGACAGGGGCACAGATACGCAGTATTTT
>TRBV6-5|TRBJ1-1|NA|NA
CASKFGTEAFF
TGTGCCAGCAAGTTCGGGACTGAAGCTTTCTTT
>TRBV5-1|TRBJ1-1|NA|NA
CASSLALGLNTEAFF
TGCGCCAGCAGCTTGGCCTTGGGCCTGAACACTGAAGCTTTCTTT
>TRBV14|TRBJ1-1|few|NA
CASSQVYGGTEAFF
TGTGCCAGCAGCCAAGTTTACGGGGGAACTGAAGCTTTCTTT
>TRBV7-8|TRBJ2-7|NA|TRBD2
CASSLVTLASGATYEQYF
TGTGCCAGCAGCTTAGTCACCTTGGCCAGCGGGGCAACCTACGAGCAGTACTTC
>TRBV28|TRBJ1-5|NA|NA
CASSSTWPQHF
TGTGCCAGCAGTTCGACCTGGCCCCAGCATTTT
>TRBV18|TRBJ2-2|once|TRBD1
CASGRTGDTGELFF
TGTGCCAGCGGCCGGACAGGGGACACCGGGGAGCTGTTTTTT
>TRBV29-1|TRBJ2-1|NA|TRBD1
CSVHRNRDSYNEQFF
TGCAGCGTGCATCGAAACCGGGACAGCTACAATGAGCAGTTCTTC
>TRBV28|TRBJ2-1|NA|TRBD2
CASILSGAAYNEQFF
TGTGCCAGCATCCTTAGCGGGGCCGCCTACAATGAGCAGTTCTTC
>TRBV27|TRBJ1-3|NA|TRBD1
CASSLTGVGSGNTIYF
TGTGCCAGCAGTTTGACAGGGGTCGGCTCTGGAAACACCATATATTTT
>TRBV7-9|TRBJ2-4|NA|TRBD2
CASGVERGKNIQYF
TGTGCCAGCGGGGTCGAGCGGGGCAAAAACATTCAGTACTTC
>TRBV28|TRBJ2-5|NA|NA
CASSDQDSYQETQYF
TGTGCCAGCTCGGATCAAGACAGTTACCAAGAGACCCAGTACTTC
>TRBV7-2|TRBJ2-5|NA|NA
CASSRGRNLETQYF
TGTGCCAGCAGCAGGGGACGAAACCTAGAGACCCAGTACTTC
>TRBV5-6|TRBJ2-7|NA|TRBD1
CASSLGTGNYEQYF
TGTGCCAGCAGCCTAGGGACAGGGAACTACGAGCAGTACTTC
>TRBV28|TRBJ2-7|NA|NA
CASSFRGRLYEQYF
TGTGCCAGCAGTTTTAGGGGTCGTCTCTACGAGCAGTACTTC
>TRBV21-1|TRBJ2-1|NA|NA
CASSKRPWSRGSYNEQFF
TGTGCCAGCAGCAAACGCCCATGGTCACGTGGGTCCTACAATGAGCAGTTCTTC